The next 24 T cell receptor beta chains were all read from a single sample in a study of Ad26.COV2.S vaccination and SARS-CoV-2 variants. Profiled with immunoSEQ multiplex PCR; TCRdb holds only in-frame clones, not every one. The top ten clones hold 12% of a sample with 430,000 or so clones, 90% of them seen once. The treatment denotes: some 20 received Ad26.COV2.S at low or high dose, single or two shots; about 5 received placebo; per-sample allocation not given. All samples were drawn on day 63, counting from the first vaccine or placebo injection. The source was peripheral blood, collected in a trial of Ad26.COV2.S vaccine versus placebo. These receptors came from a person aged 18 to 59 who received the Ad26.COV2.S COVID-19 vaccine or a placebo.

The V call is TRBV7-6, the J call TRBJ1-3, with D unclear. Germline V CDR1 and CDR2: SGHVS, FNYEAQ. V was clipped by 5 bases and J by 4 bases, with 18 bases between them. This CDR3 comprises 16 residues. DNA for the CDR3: TGTGCCAGCAGCAACCCTTGGGCCGCGCGCGGAAACACCATATATTTT. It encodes CASSNPWAARGNTIYF.

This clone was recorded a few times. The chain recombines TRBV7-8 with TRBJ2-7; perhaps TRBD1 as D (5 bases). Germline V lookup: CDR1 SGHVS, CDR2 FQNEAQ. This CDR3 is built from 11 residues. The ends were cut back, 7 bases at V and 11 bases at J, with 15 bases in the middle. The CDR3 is CASTADSMEYF. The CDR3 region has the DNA TGTGCCAGCACCGCAGACAGTATGGAGTACTTC.

CDR3 amino acids: CASSQDPGLGNEQFF. In DNA, the CDR3 is TGCGCCAGCAGCCAAGATCCGGGGCTGGGCAATGAGCAGTTCTTC. The chain employs TRBV4-3 and TRBJ2-1; D is possibly TRBD1 or TRBD2 (5 bases each). V lost 0 bases and J 6 bases, leaving 12 bases between the germline ends. From germline, CDR1 is LGHNA and CDR2 YSLEER. CDR3 length equals 15 residues.

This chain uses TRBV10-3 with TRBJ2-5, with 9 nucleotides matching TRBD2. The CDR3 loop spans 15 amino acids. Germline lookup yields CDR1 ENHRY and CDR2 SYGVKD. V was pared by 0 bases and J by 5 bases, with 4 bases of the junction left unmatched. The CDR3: CAISESGLAGETQYF. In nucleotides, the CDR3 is TGTGCCATCAGTGAGTCTGGCCTAGCGGGGGAGACCCAGTACTTC.

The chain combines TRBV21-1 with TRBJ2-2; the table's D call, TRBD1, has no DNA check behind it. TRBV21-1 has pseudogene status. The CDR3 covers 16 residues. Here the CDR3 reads CASSPWTGVGTGELFF. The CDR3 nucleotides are TGTGCCAGCAGCCCCTGGACAGGGGTGGGCACCGGGGAGCTGTTTTTT.

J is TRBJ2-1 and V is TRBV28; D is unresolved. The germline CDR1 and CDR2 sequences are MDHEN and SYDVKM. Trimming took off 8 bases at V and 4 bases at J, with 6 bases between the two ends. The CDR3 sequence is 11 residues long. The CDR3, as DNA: TGTGCCAGCGATGGATACAATGAGCAGTTCTTC. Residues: CASDGYNEQFF.

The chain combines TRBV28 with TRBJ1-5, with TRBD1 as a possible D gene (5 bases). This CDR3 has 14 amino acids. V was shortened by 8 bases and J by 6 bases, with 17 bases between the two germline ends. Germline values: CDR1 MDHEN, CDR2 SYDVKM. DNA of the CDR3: TGTGCCAGCCGTTCCCCGGAGGGGCTTCAGCCCCAGCATTTT. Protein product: CASRSPEGLQPQHF. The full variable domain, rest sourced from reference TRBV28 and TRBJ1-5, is DVKVTQSSRYLVKRTGEKVFLECVQDMDHENMFWYRQDPGLGLRLIYFSYDVKMKEKGDIPEGYSVSREKKERFSLILESASTNQTSMYLCASRSPEGLQPQHFGDGTRLSIL.

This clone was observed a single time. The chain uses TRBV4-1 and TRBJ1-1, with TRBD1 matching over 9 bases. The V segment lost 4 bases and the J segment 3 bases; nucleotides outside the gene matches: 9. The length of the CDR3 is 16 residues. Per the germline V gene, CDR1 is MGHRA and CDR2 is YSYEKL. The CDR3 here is CASSRGTGTEDTEAFF. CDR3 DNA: TGCGCCAGCAGCCGAGGGACAGGGACTGAGGACACTGAAGCTTTCTTT.

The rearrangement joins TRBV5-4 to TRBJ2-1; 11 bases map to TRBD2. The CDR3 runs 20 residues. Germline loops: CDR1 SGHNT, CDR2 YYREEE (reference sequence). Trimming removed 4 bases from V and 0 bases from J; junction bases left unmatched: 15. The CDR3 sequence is CASSPRDVAGGISSYNEQFF. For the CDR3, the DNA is TGTGCCAGCAGCCCTAGGGATGTAGCGGGAGGGATAAGCTCCTACAATGAGCAGTTCTTC.

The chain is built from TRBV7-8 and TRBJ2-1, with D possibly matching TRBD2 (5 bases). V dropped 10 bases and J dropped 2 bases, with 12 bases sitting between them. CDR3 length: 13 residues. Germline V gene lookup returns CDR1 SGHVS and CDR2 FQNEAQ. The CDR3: CAMSEAPYNEQFF. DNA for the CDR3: TGTGCCATGTCGGAGGCCCCCTACAATGAGCAGTTCTTC.

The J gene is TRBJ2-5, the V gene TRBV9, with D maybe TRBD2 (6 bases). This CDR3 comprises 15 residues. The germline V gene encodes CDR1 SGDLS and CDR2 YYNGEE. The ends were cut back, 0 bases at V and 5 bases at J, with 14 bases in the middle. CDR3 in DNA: TGTGCCAGCAGCGTAGTGCCCGGTGGGGGGGAGACCCAGTACTTC. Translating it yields CASSVVPGGGETQYF. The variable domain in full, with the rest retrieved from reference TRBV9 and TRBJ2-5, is DSGVTQTPKHLITATGQRVTLRCSPRSGDLSVYWYQQSLDQGLQFLIQYYNGEERAKGNILERFSAQQFPDLHSELNLSSLELGDSALYFCASSVVPGGGETQYFGPGTRLLVL.

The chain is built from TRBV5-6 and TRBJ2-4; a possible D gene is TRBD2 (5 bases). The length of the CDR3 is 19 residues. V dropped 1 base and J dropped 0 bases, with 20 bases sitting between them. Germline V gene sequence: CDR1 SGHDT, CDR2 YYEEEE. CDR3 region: CASSLQRQALTLAKNIQYF. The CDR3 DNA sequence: TGTGCCAGCAGCTTGCAGCGGCAGGCCCTGACCTTAGCCAAAAACATTCAGTACTTC.

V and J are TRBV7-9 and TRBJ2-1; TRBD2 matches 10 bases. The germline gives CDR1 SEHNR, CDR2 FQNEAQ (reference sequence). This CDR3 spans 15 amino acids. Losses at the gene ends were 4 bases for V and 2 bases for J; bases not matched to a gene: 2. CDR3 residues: CASSSGLAAYNEQFF. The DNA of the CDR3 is TGTGCCAGCAGCTCAGGACTAGCGGCCTACAATGAGCAGTTCTTC.

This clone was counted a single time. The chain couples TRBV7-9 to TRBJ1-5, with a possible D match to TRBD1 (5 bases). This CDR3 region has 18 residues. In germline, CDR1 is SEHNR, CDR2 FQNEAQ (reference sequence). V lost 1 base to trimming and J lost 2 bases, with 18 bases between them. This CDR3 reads CASSLVGSGDRGNQPQHF. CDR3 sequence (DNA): TGTGCCAGCAGCTTAGTAGGGTCGGGGGATCGGGGCAATCAGCCCCAGCATTTT.

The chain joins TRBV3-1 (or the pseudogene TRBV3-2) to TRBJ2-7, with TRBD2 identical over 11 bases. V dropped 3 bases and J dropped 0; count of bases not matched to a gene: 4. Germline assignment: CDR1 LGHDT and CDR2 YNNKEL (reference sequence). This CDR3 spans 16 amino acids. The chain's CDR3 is CASSQATSGDSYEQYF. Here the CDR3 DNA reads TGTGCCAGCAGCCAGGCGACTAGCGGGGACTCCTACGAGCAGTACTTC.

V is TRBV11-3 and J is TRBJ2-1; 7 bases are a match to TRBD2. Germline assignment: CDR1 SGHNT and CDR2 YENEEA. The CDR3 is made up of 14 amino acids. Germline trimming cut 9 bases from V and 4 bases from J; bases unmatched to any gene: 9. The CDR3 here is CASGATSDYNEQFF. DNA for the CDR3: TGTGCCAGTGGGGCCACTAGCGATTACAATGAGCAGTTCTTC.

The CDR3 region has the DNA TGTGCCAGCAGTTTATTTCGCCTGGGGGGTAATGAAAAACTGTTTTTT. This gives the protein CASSLFRLGGNEKLFF. The gene calls are TRBV27 and TRBJ1-4, with D possibly matching TRBD1 (5 bases). V was pared by 1 base and J by 4 bases, with 13 bases between. Germline assignment: CDR1 MNHEY and CDR2 SMNVEV (reference sequence). This CDR3 has 16 amino acids.

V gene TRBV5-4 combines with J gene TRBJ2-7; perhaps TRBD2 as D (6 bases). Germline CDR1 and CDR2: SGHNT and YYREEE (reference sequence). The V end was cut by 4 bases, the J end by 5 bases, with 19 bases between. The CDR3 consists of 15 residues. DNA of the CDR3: TGTGCCAGCAGCGGACCGGGACTTCTAAGCAACGAGCAGTACTTC. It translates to CASSGPGLLSNEQYF.

CDR3 bases: TGTGCCAGCAGTGAAATATCCGAAGGCTATGGCTACACCTTC. Translating gives CASSEISEGYGYTF. The chain has TRBV2 and TRBJ1-2, with D uncertain. V shed 2 bases and J shed 4 bases, with 11 bases lying between them. The germline CDR1 and CDR2 sequences are SNHLY and FYNNEI. The CDR3 consists of 14 residues.

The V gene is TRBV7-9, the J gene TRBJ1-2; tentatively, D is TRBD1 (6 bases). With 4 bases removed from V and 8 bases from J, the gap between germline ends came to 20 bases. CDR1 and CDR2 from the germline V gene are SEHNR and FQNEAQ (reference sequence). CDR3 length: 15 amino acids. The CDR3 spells CASSSRWPGVGGYTF. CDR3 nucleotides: TGTGCCAGCAGCTCGCGGTGGCCAGGGGTGGGAGGCTACACCTTC.

Here the CDR3 reads CSVGTGTGNEKLFF. The CDR3 coding sequence is TGCAGCGTGGGAACCGGGACGGGTAATGAAAAACTGTTTTTT. The chain has TRBV29-1 and TRBJ1-4; a weak D match, TRBD1 (5 bases). The CDR3 runs to 14 residues. Germline V lookup: CDR1 SQVTM, CDR2 ANQGSEA. V was shortened by 6 bases and J by 4 bases, with 15 bases between the two germline ends.

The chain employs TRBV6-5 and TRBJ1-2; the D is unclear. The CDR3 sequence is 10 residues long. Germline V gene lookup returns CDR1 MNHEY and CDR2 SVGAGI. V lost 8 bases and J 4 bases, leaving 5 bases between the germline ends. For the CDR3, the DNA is TGTGCCAGCGCAGGCTATGGCTACACCTTC. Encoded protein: CASAGYGYTF.

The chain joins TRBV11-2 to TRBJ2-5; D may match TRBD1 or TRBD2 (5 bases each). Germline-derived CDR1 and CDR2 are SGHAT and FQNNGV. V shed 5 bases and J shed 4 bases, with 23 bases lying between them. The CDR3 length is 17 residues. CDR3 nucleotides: TGTGCCAGCAGCGCCAACCCCGGGGCAGGGCTCGGAGAGACCCAGTACTTC. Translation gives CASSANPGAGLGETQYF. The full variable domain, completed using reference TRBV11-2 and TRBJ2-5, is EAGVAQSPRYKIIEKRQSVAFWCNPISGHATLYWYQQILGQGPKLLIQFQNNGVVDDSQLPKDRFSAERLKGVDSTLKIQPAKLEDSAVYLCASSANPGAGLGETQYFGPGTRLLVL.

The CDR3 loop reads CASSLNSGVVSYEQYF. The CDR3 nucleotides are TGTGCCAGCAGCTTAAATAGCGGCGTAGTATCCTACGAGCAGTACTTC. The chain recombines TRBV7-8 with TRBJ2-7, with D possibly being TRBD2 (6 bases). Per the germline V gene, CDR1 is SGHVS and CDR2 is FQNEAQ. The V end was cut by 2 bases, the J end by 1 base, with 15 bases between. The CDR3 length is 16 residues.